One and the same sample provided the 28 T cell receptor beta chains below, sequenced in a study of a mutant IDH1 vaccine in newly diagnosed glioma. Described time point: week 11, during vaccination. Mutant IDH1 20-mer peptide, at 300 ug, made up each vaccine dose, with topical imiquimod. No cognate antigen is known for these TCRs. Measured with immunoSEQ multiplex PCR; TCRdb has only the in-frame clones, and not every one. The top ten clones hold around 2% of a sample with roughly 57,000 clones, roughly 90% of them seen once. Sample: PBMCs, taken from a glioma patient whose treatment included an IDH1 peptide vaccine. These TCRs come from a man aged 35 to 55 with glioma.

The V call is TRBV28, the J call TRBJ1-1; D is perhaps TRBD1 (5 bases). Germline lookup yields CDR1 MDHEN and CDR2 SYDVKM. V lost 3 bases and J 1 base, leaving 9 bases between the germline ends. The CDR3 loop spans 14 amino acids. The CDR3 is CASSLTVPNTEAFF. As DNA, the CDR3 is TGTGCCAGCAGTTTGACAGTTCCGAACACTGAAGCTTTCTTT.

The chain uses TRBV14 and TRBJ2-7; the D gene is possibly TRBD1 (6 bases). V was trimmed by 5 bases and J by 7 bases, leaving 15 bases between them. This CDR3 has 13 residues. From germline, CDR1 is SGHDN and CDR2 FVKESK. CDR3 protein: CASSFDRMGEQYF. The CDR3 DNA reads as TGTGCCAGCAGCTTCGACAGGATGGGGGAGCAGTACTTC.

J is TRBJ2-4 and V is TRBV28; 8 nucleotides agree with TRBD2. The ends lost 5 bases at V and 1 base at J; junction bases unmatched: 7. This CDR3 contains 16 residues. Germline V gene lookup returns CDR1 MDHEN and CDR2 SYDVKM. This CDR3 is CASSRTSPWAKNIQYF. The CDR3 nucleotides are TGTGCCAGCAGTCGGACTAGCCCCTGGGCCAAAAACATTCAGTACTTC.

This sequence joins TRBV9 and TRBJ2-1; 12 bases map to TRBD1. The CDR3 spans 16 residues. CDR1 SGDLS and CDR2 YYNGEE come from the germline V gene. V shed 4 bases and J 9 bases; nucleotides not matched to a gene: 11. In DNA form, the CDR3 reads TGTGCCAGCAGCACCCTCGGGGACAGGGGGCTAGGTGAGCAGTTCTTC. Translation gives CASSTLGDRGLGEQFF. The entire variable domain, with the rest obtained from reference TRBV9 and TRBJ2-1, is as follows: DSGVTQTPKHLITATGQRVTLRCSPRSGDLSVYWYQQSLDQGLQFLIQYYNGEERAKGNILERFSAQQFPDLHSELNLSSLELGDSALYFCASSTLGDRGLGEQFFGPGTRLTVL.

The chain uses TRBV5-1 and TRBJ1-2, with D possibly being TRBD1 (5 bases). The length of the CDR3 is 17 residues. CDR1 and CDR2 (germline): SGHRS, YFSETQ. V was trimmed by 1 base and J by 0 bases, leaving 16 bases between them. The CDR3 here is CASSLLTADHPNYGYTF. DNA for the CDR3: TGCGCCAGCAGCTTGTTGACAGCGGACCACCCTAACTATGGCTACACCTTC.

This clone was detected only a few times. The V and J genes are TRBV29-1 and TRBJ1-4, with 9 positions matching TRBD1. Germline CDR1 and CDR2: SQVTM and ANQGSEA. This CDR3 comprises 14 residues. Trimming removed 2 bases from V and 8 bases from J; junction bases left unmatched: 6. The chain's CDR3 is CSVEYRGQGEKLFF. CDR3 sequence (DNA): TGCAGCGTTGAATACAGGGGGCAAGGGGAAAAACTGTTTTTT.

The CDR3 loop is CASSNLRTGGLNATNEKLFF. In DNA form, the CDR3 reads TGTGCCAGCAGTAACCTCCGGACAGGGGGCCTCAACGCAACTAATGAAAAACTGTTTTTT. The chain uses TRBV28 and TRBJ1-4, with 11 positions matching TRBD1. Germline V gene lookup returns CDR1 MDHEN and CDR2 SYDVKM. The CDR3 extends over 20 amino acids. V was clipped by 5 bases and J by 0 bases; unmatched bases: 14.

The genes are TRBV15 and TRBJ2-5; 13 bases match TRBD2. V was pared by 1 base and J by 5 bases, with 10 bases of the junction left unmatched. Germline V gene data show CDR1 as LNHNV and CDR2 as YYDKDF (reference sequence). The CDR3 runs 18 residues. The CDR3 nucleotides are TGTGCCACCAGCAGAGGGGGACTAGCGGGACTGATCGGGGAGACCCAGTACTTC. This codes for CATSRGGLAGLIGETQYF.

This chain connects TRBV28 to TRBJ2-7; 10 nucleotides line up with TRBD2. The CDR3 spans 13 residues. Germline values: CDR1 MDHEN, CDR2 SYDVKM. The trim removed 3 bases at V and 5 bases at J, leaving 1 base unmatched. CDR3 loop: CASSFLAGDEQYF. The CDR3 DNA reads TGTGCCAGCAGTTTCCTAGCGGGAGACGAGCAGTACTTC.

The CDR3 reads CASSSPGLGFPDTQYF. CDR3 DNA: TGTGCCAGCAGTAGCCCGGGACTAGGTTTTCCAGATACGCAGTATTTT. The V gene is TRBV27, the J gene TRBJ2-3; 8 bases fit TRBD2. Germline CDR1 and CDR2: MNHEY and SMNVEV (reference sequence). The CDR3 covers 16 residues. With V trimmed by 5 bases and J by 4 bases, 11 bases remained unmatched.

This chain uses TRBV7-6 with TRBJ2-5; 9 nucleotides match TRBD1. From germline, CDR1 is SGHVS and CDR2 FNYEAQ. Trimming took 5 bases from V and 2 from J; bases not matched to a gene: 6. The CDR3 length is 15 residues. The CDR3 DNA is TGTGCCAGCAGCCCCGGGACAGGGACACAAGAGACCCAGTACTTC. This encodes CASSPGTGTQETQYF.

J is TRBJ1-6 and V is TRBV19; 8 positions agree with TRBD1. The V gene's germline CDR1 is LNHDA and CDR2 SQIVND (reference sequence). After removal of 1 base from V and 7 bases from J, the junction contained 0 bases not matched to a gene. This CDR3 is 14 amino acids long. CDR3 residues: CASSIGTGNSPLHF. DNA for the CDR3: TGTGCCAGTAGTATAGGGACAGGGAATTCACCCCTCCACTTT.

This chain joins TRBV5-1 and TRBJ1-5; D not certain. This CDR3 has 16 amino acids. Trimming stripped 5 bases from V and 3 bases from J, with 18 bases between. Per germline, CDR1 SGHRS and CDR2 YFSETQ. CDR3 in DNA: TGCGCCAGCAGACCGGGGATATATAGTACCAATCAGCCCCAGCATTTT. Its translation is CASRPGIYSTNQPQHF. Together with reference TRBV5-1 and TRBJ1-5, the CDR3 gives the full variable domain: KAGVTQTPRYLIKTRGQQVTLSCSPISGHRSVSWYQQTPGQGLQFLFEYFSETQRNKGNFPGRFSGRQFSNSRSEMNVSTLELGDSALYLCASRPGIYSTNQPQHFGDGTRLSIL.

The chain couples TRBV10-1 to TRBJ2-3, with D perhaps being TRBD1 or TRBD2 (5 bases each). The CDR3 has 18 amino acids. In germline, CDR1 is WNHNN, CDR2 SYGVQD (reference sequence). Trimming removed 0 bases at V and 3 bases at J, with 19 bases between. The CDR3 bases are TGCGCCAGCAGTGAGTCCGGAGAGCCGAGGTGGGGGACAGATACGCAGTATTTT. Translating it yields CASSESGEPRWGTDTQYF.

The V gene is TRBV7-9, the J gene TRBJ2-5; 7 nucleotides line up with TRBD1. The V gene's germline CDR1 is SEHNR and CDR2 FQNEAQ (reference sequence). With 3 bases clipped from V and 0 bases from J, the junction kept 10 bases outside the gene matches. The CDR3 totals 17 residues. The CDR3 is CASSLGQLSTYQETQYF. The CDR3 bases are TGTGCCAGCAGCTTGGGACAGCTCTCGACGTACCAAGAGACCCAGTACTTC.

This clone was seen once. This chain connects TRBV4-1 to TRBJ1-1; TRBD1 might be the D (5 bases). This CDR3 comprises 19 residues. Trimming cost V 0 bases and J 5 bases, with 25 bases left between them. Germline CDR1 reads MGHRA; CDR2 reads YSYEKL. The CDR3 region is CASSQEQNRGDPSGTEAFF. DNA for the CDR3: TGCGCCAGCAGCCAAGAACAAAATAGAGGGGACCCCTCGGGGACTGAAGCTTTCTTT.

J is TRBJ2-7 and V is TRBV6-5; maybe TRBD1 (5 bases). CDR3 length: 12 amino acids. V was cut by 4 bases and J by 13 bases, with 17 bases left in between. The germline CDR1 and CDR2 sequences are MNHEY and SVGAGI. CDR3 nucleotides: TGTGCCAGCAGTTCCACCACAGGCGCTTATTACTTC. It translates to CASSSTTGAYYF.

This clone showed up just once. This chain links TRBV28 with TRBJ1-5; 10 positions match TRBD1. V was pared by 2 bases and J by 4 bases, with 11 bases of the junction left unmatched. CDR1 and CDR2 (germline): MDHEN, SYDVKM. The length of the CDR3 is 18 residues. The CDR3 loop reads CASSLIGATGGRNQPQHF. CDR3 DNA sequence: TGTGCCAGCAGTTTAATAGGAGCGACAGGGGGCCGAAATCAGCCCCAGCATTTT.

This clone showed up just a few times. V usage is TRBV4-2 and J usage is TRBJ2-7; D is possibly TRBD1 (6 bases). Trimming cost V 0 bases and J 2 bases, with 14 bases left between them. This CDR3 region has 16 residues. Germline V gene sequence: CDR1 LGHNA, CDR2 YNFKEQ. The CDR3 DNA reads as TGTGCCAGCAGCCAAGACTTCCCAGAGGGGGCCTACGAGCAGTACTTC. It translates to CASSQDFPEGAYEQYF.

The rearrangement links TRBV7-2 to TRBJ2-7; 7 bases map to TRBD2. The CDR3 extends over 17 amino acids. Germline CDR1 reads SGHTA; CDR2 reads FQGNSA. The junction had 15 bases not matched to a gene; V was cut back by 5 bases and J by 2 bases. For the CDR3, the DNA is TGTGCCAGCAGCCCGAGGCATCTCAGCGGGGAAGCCTACGAGCAGTACTTC. It specifies CASSPRHLSGEAYEQYF. The complete variable domain, with remaining parts taken from reference TRBV7-2 and TRBJ2-7, reads GAGVSQSPSNKVTEKGKDVELRCDPISGHTALYWYRQSLGQGLEFLIYFQGNSAPDKSGLPSDRFSAERTGGSVSTLTIQRTQQEDSAVYLCASSPRHLSGEAYEQYFGPGTRLTVT.

This chain links TRBV7-9 with TRBJ1-2; D is possibly TRBD1 (6 bases). This CDR3 is built from 15 residues. V lost 5 bases, J lost 0 bases, and 13 bases lay in between. CDR1 and CDR2 from the germline V gene are SEHNR and FQNEAQ (reference sequence). The CDR3 DNA reads as TGTGCCAGCAGCACCACAGGGCCGGCTAACTATGGCTACACCTTC. This encodes CASSTTGPANYGYTF.

As DNA, the CDR3 is TGTGCCAGCAGGCCCAAATCTGGGGGTGGTGAAAAACTGTTTTTT. Amino acid sequence: CASRPKSGGGEKLFF. The rearrangement uses TRBV6-1 and TRBJ1-4, with a possible D match to TRBD1 (5 bases). The CDR3 contains 15 residues. CDR1 is MNHNS, CDR2 SASEGT, per germline. V dropped 6 bases and J dropped 7 bases, with 18 bases sitting between them.

The chain is built from TRBV28 and TRBJ1-2; no definite D call. The germline V gene encodes CDR1 MDHEN and CDR2 SYDVKM. V was clipped by 8 bases and J by 4 bases, with 17 bases between them. CDR3 length equals 14 residues. The CDR3 DNA reads as TGTGCCAGCGCCCTGATACAGAAGTCCTATGGCTACACCTTC. This encodes CASALIQKSYGYTF.

V usage is TRBV11-2 and J usage is TRBJ2-6, with D perhaps given as TRBD1 or TRBD2 (7 bases each). CDR3 size: 16 residues. Germline V gives CDR1 SGHAT, CDR2 FQNNGV. The V end lost 5 bases, the J end lost 0 bases, and 11 bases lay between the germline ends. CDR3 loop: CASSPRGGSGANVLTF. The CDR3 region has the DNA TGTGCCAGCAGCCCCAGGGGGGGCTCTGGGGCCAACGTCCTGACTTTC.

Only one count was recorded for this clone. This sequence joins TRBV30 and TRBJ2-6, with D unresolved. The length of the CDR3 is 14 residues. Germline V gene data show CDR1 as GTSNPN and CDR2 as SVGIG (reference sequence). The V and J ends lost 3 bases and 1 base respectively, with 7 bases between them. CDR3 sequence (DNA): TGTGCCTGGAGACCCCATTCTGGGGCCAACGTCCTGACTTTC. This codes for CAWRPHSGANVLTF.

This sequence joins TRBV7-9 and TRBJ1-3; tentatively, D is TRBD1 (6 bases). From germline, CDR1 is SEHNR and CDR2 FQNEAQ (reference sequence). The V end was cut by 0 bases, the J end by 8 bases, with 14 bases between. The CDR3 extends over 15 amino acids. The CDR3 spells CASSLAQGTTDTIYF. The CDR3 DNA follows: TGTGCCAGCAGCTTAGCGCAGGGGACCACCGACACCATATATTTT.

The chain carries TRBV18 and TRBJ1-1; D is unresolved. This CDR3 spans 13 amino acids. V shed 8 bases and J shed 2 bases, with 12 bases lying between them. The germline gives CDR1 KGHSH, CDR2 LQKENI. The CDR3 sequence: CASQSVENTEAFF. As DNA, the CDR3 is TGTGCCAGCCAATCTGTGGAAAACACTGAAGCTTTCTTT.

J is TRBJ2-1 and V is TRBV6-1, with TRBD1 matching over 7 bases. The CDR3 sequence is 12 residues long. Per germline, CDR1 MNHNS and CDR2 SASEGT. J gave up 12 bases and V 1 base, and 3 bases lay outside the gene matches. CDR3 residues: CASSEGRQGQFF. The CDR3 nucleotides are TGTGCCAGCAGTGAAGGGCGACAGGGGCAGTTCTTC.